This record covers a single T cell receptor (beta chain). The antigen remains unidentified. This sample stems from a study of OX40 agonist ivuxolimab in advanced cancers. Study in general: The drug used for patients, ivuxolimab, was an agonistic anti-OX40 (CD134) antibody.

The study's findings and limits: At doses 0.1 to 3.0 mg/kg, CD4+ and CD8+ clones expanded.

Prior autoimmune disease or systemic immunosuppression barred patients. The V end lost 5 bases, the J end lost 5 bases, and 16 bases lay between the germline ends. Germline V gives CDR1 SGHTA, CDR2 FQGNSA. The CDR3 loop spans 15 amino acids. Profiled with immunoSEQ multiplex PCR; TCRdb holds only in-frame clones, not every one. This table holds about 61,000 clones, approximately 86% found once. Material: CD4+ or CD8+ T cells sorted from blood, obtained in a trial of the OX40 agonist ivuxolimab. This chain uses TRBV7-2 with TRBJ2-1; possibly TRBD1 for D (9 bases). The sequence derives from an adult with an advanced solid tumor such as melanoma, head and neck, liver or kidney cancer. The CDR3 nucleotides are TGTGCCAGCAGCCCAGCGGGGGACAGGGACAATGAGCAGTTCTTC. Its translation: CASSPAGDRDNEQFF. The variable domain in full, completed from reference TRBV7-2 and TRBJ2-1, reads GAGVSQSPSNKVTEKGKDVELRCDPISGHTALYWYRQSLGQGLEFLIYFQGNSAPDKSGLPSDRFSAERTGGSVSTLTIQRTQQEDSAVYLCASSPAGDRDNEQFFGPGTRLTVL.